This entry concerns a single T cell receptor (beta chain). This sample stems from a study of blood T cell repertoires in COVID-19. The V and J ends lost 4 bases and 10 bases respectively, with 9 bases between them. CDR3 length: 11 amino acids. Germline V gene sequence: CDR1 SGHRS, CDR2 YFSETQ. Only in-frame clones appear in the TCRdb table, and some are missing; sequencing was by immunoSEQ multiplex PCR. The top ten clones hold approximately 12% of a sample with 150,000 to 200,000 clones, about 80% of them seen once. V gene TRBV5-1 combines with J gene TRBJ2-1; possibly TRBD1 for D (5 bases). Sequencing used PBMCs or T cells enriched from blood (not recorded which). The receptor was derived from a middle-aged man who had recovered from COVID-19. The CDR3 nucleotides are TGCGCCAGCAGCGACAGACAGGAGCAGTTCTTC. Translated, it gives CASSDRQEQFF.